The subject of this entry is one T cell receptor (beta chain). This entry is derived from a study of blood T cell repertoires in COVID-19. Deletions cut 3 bases from V and 3 bases from J, with 17 bases between. Per the germline V gene, CDR1 is LNHDA and CDR2 is SQIVND (reference sequence). The length of the CDR3 is 16 residues. The protocol was immunoSEQ multiplex PCR, while the TCRdb copy is restricted to in-frame clones and leaves out a portion. Counted here are 30,000 to 40,000 clones, 93% occurring once; the ten biggest clones make up over 0.7%. The sample comprised peripheral blood. This TCR was sampled from a male donor with active COVID-19. The chain carries TRBV19 and TRBJ1-1, with a possible D match to TRBD1 (5 bases). CDR3 protein: CASSMAWGPKDTEAFF. CDR3 coding DNA: TGTGCCAGTAGTATGGCTTGGGGCCCCAAAGACACTGAAGCTTTCTTT.